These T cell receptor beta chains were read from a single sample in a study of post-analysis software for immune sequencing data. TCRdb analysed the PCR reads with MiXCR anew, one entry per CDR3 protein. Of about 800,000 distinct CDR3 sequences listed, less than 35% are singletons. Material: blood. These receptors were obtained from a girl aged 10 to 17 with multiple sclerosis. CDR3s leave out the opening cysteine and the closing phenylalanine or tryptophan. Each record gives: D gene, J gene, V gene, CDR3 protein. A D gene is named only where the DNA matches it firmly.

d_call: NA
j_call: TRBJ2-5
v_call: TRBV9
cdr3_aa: ASSVGSPETQY

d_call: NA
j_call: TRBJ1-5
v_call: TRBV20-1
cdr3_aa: SAGGANQPQH

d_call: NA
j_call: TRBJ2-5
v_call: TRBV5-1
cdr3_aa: AGSLDEGRGETQY

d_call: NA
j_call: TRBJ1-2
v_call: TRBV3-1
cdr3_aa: ASSQGNWNYGYT

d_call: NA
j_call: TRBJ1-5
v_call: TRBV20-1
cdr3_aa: SATSGGQPQH

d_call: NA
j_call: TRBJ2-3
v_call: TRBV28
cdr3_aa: ASSSRGSGTDTQY

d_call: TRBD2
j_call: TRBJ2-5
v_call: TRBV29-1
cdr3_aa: SGRLAGVETQY

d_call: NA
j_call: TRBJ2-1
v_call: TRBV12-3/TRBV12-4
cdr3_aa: ASSFEHHNEQF

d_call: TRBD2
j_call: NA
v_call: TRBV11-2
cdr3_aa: ASSLTLGSGSIYEQY

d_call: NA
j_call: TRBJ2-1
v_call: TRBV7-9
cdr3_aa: ARPLGPSYNEQF

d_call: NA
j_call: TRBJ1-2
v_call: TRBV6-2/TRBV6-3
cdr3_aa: ASSGHDYGYT

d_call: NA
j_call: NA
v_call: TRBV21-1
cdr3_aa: ASSNKAGGRDNEQY

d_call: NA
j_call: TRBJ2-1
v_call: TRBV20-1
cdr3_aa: SGPDSGGSSYNEQF

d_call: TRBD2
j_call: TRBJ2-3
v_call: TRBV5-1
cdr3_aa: ASSPSGRSYTDTQY

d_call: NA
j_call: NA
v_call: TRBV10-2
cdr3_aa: ASSDFKNIQY

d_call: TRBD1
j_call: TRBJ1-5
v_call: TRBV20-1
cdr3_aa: SAVSGTGDDQPQH

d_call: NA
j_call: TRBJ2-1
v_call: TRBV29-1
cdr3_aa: SAAPTYNEQF

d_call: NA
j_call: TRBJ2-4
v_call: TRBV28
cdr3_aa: ASGHMGNIQY

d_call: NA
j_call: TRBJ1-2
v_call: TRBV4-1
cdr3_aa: ASSQDWGGLGYGYT

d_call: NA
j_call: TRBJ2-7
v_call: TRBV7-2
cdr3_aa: ASSLAGGTARREQY

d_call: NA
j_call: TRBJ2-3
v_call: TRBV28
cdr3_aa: ASRPRIVTDTQY

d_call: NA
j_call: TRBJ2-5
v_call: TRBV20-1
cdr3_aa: SARGSETQY

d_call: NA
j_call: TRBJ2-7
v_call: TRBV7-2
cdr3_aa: ASSLVLSIGGYEQY

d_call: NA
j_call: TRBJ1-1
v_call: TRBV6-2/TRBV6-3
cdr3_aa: ASSYGAANTEAF

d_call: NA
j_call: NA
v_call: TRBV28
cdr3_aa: ASSLEGTVKNIQY